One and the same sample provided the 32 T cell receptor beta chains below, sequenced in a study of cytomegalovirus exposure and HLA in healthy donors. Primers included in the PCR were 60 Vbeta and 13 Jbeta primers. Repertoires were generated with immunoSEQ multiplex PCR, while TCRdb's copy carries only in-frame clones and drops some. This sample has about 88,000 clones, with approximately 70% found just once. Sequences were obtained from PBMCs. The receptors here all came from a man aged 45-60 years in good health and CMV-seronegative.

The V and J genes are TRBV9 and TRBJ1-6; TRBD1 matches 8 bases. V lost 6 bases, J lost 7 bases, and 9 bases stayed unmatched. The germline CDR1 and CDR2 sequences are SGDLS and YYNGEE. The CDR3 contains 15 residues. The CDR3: CASTAGQGGNSPLHF. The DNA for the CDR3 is TGTGCCAGCACCGCCGGACAGGGTGGGAATTCACCCCTCCACTTT. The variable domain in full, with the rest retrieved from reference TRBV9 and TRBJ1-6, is DSGVTQTPKHLITATGQRVTLRCSPRSGDLSVYWYQQSLDQGLQFLIQYYNGEERAKGNILERFSAQQFPDLHSELNLSSLELGDSALYFCASTAGQGGNSPLHFGNGTRLTVT.

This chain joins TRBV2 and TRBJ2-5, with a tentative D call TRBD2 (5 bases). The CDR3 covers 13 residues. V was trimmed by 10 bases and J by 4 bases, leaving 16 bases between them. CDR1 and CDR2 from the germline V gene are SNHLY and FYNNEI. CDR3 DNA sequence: TGTGCCACCTGGGAGCTAGGCGGAGAGACCCAGTACTTC. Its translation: CATWELGGETQYF.

CDR3 nucleotides: TGTGCCAGCAGCTTAGGGCCGGGACAGGGGTCTGGAAACACCATATATTTT. Translation: CASSLGPGQGSGNTIYF. This chain connects TRBV7-9 to TRBJ1-3; 10 nucleotides match TRBD1. The junction had 4 bases not matched to a gene; V was cut back by 1 base and J by 1 base. The CDR3 runs to 17 residues. Germline V gene sequence: CDR1 SEHNR, CDR2 FQNEAQ (reference sequence). The variable domain in full, with the rest retrieved from reference TRBV7-9 and TRBJ1-3, is DTGVSQNPRHKITKRGQNVTFRCDPISEHNRLYWYRQTLGQGPEFLTYFQNEAQLEKSRLLSDRFSAERPKGSFSTLEIQRTEQGDSAMYLCASSLGPGQGSGNTIYFGEGSWLTVV.

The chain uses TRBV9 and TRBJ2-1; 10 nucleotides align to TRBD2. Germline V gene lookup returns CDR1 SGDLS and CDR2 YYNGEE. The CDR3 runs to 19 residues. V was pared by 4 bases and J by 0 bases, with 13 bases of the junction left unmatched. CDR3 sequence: CASSPTDGTSANSYNEQFF. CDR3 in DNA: TGTGCCAGCAGCCCCACCGACGGGACTAGCGCTAACTCCTACAATGAGCAGTTCTTC.

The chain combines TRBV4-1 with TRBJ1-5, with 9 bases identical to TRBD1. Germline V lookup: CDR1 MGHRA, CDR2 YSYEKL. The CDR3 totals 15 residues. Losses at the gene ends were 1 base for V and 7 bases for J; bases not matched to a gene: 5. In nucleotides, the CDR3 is TGCGCCAGCAGCCAAGGGGACAGGGCGGAGCAGCCCCAGCATTTT. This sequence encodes CASSQGDRAEQPQHF.

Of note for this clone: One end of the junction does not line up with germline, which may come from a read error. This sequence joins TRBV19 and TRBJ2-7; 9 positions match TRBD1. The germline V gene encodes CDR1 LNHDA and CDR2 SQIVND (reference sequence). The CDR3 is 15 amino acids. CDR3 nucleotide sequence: TGTGCCAGTAGTATCACCGGGACAGGGCCCTACGACCAGTACTTC. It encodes CASSITGTGPYDQYF.

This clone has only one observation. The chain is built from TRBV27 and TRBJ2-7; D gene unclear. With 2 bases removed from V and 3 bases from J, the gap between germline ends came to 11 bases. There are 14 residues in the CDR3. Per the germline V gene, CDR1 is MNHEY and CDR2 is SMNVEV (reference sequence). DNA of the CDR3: TGTGCCAGCAGTTTAAAACCCTCAGGCTACGAGCAGTACTTC. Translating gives CASSLKPSGYEQYF.

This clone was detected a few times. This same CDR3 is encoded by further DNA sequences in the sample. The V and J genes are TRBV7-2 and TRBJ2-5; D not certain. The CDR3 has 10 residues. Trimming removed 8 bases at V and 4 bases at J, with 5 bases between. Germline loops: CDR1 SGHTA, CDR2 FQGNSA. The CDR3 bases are TGTGCCAGCGGCCGAGAGACCCAGTACTTC. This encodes CASGRETQYF.

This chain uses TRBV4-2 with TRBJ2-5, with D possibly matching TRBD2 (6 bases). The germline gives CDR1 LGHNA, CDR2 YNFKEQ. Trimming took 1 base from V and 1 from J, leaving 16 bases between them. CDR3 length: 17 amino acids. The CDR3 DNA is TGTGCCAGCAGCCAAGGGAATGGCCTCGGGGGCCAAGAGACCCAGTACTTC. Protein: CASSQGNGLGGQETQYF.

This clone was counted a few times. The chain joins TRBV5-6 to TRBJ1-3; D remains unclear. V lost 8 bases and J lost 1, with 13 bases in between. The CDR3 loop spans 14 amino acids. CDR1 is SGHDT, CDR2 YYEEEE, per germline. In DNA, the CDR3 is TGTGCCAGTCACAGACTAGATTCTGGAAACACCATATATTTT. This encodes CASHRLDSGNTIYF.

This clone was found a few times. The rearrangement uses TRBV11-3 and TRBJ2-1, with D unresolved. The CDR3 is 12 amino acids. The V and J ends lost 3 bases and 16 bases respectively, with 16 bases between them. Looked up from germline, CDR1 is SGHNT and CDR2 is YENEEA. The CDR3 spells CASSLARSRRFF. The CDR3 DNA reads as TGTGCCAGCAGCTTGGCTAGGTCTAGACGCTTCTTC.

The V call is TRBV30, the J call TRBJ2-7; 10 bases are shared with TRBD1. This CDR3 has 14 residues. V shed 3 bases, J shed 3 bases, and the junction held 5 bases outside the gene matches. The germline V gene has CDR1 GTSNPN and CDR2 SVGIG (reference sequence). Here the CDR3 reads CAWRADRGGYEQYF. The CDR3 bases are TGTGCCTGGAGGGCGGACAGGGGGGGCTACGAGCAGTACTTC. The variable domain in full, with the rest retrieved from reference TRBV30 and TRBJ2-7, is SQTIHQWPATLVQPVGSPLSLECTVEGTSNPNLYWYRQAAGRGLQLLFYSVGIGQISSEVPQNLSASRPQDRQFILSSKKLLLSDSGFYLCAWRADRGGYEQYFGPGTRLTVT.

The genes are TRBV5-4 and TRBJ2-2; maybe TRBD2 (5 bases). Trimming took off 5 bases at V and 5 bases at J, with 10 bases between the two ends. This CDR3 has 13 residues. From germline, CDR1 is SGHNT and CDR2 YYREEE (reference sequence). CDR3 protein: CASSPRETGELFF. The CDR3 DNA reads TGTGCCAGCAGTCCACGGGAAACCGGGGAGCTGTTTTTT.

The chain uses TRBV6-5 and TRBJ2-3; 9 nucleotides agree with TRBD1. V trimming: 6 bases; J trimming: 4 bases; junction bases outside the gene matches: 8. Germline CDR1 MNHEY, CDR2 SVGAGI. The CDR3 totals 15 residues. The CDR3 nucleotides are TGTGCCAGCAGATCGGACAGGGGTTTCTCAGATACGCAGTATTTT. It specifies CASRSDRGFSDTQYF.

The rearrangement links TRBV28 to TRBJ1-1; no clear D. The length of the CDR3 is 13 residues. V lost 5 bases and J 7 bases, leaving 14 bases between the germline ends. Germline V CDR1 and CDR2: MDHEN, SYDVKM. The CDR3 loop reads CASSEDNLLEAFF. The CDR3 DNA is TGTGCCAGCAGTGAAGACAATCTACTTGAAGCTTTCTTT.

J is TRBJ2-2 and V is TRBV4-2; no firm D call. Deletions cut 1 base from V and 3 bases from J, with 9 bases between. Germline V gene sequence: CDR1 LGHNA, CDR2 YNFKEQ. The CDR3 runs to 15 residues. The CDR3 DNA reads TGTGCCAGCAGCCAAGGCAATCTAGACACCGGGGAGCTGTTTTTT. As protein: CASSQGNLDTGELFF.

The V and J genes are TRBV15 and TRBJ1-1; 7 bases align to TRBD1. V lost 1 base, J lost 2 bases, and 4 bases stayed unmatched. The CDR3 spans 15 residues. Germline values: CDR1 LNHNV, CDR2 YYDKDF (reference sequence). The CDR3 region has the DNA TGTGCCACCAGCAGAGCCAGGGACAGAAACACTGAAGCTTTCTTT. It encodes CATSRARDRNTEAFF.

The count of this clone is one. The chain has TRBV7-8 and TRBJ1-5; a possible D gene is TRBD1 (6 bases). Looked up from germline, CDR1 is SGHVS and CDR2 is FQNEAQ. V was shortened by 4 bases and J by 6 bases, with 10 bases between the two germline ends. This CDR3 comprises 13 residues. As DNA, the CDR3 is TGTGCCAGCAGCTCCCAGGGGATTCAGCCCCAGCATTTT. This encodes CASSSQGIQPQHF.

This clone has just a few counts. This CDR3 is CASSVDTGGGETQYF. The CDR3 nucleotides read TGTGCCAGCAGCGTAGACACAGGGGGCGGCGAGACCCAGTACTTC. The V and J genes are TRBV9 and TRBJ2-5; 9 nucleotides match TRBD1. Trimming at V came to 0 bases and at J to 5 bases, leaving 5 bases not matched to a gene. Looked up from germline, CDR1 is SGDLS and CDR2 is YYNGEE. CDR3 length: 15 residues.

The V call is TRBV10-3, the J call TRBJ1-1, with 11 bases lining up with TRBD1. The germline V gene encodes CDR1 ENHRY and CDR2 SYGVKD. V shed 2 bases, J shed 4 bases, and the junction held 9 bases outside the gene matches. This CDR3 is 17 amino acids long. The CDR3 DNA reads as TGTGCCATCAGTGAGGCCGGGACAGGGGGACTTAGCACTGAAGCTTTCTTT. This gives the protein CAISEAGTGGLSTEAFF.

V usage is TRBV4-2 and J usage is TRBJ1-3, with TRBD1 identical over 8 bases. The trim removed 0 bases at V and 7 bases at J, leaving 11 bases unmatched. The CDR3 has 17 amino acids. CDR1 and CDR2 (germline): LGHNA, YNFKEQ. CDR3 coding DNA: TGTGCCAGCAGCCAAGAAAAGCTGGACAGGGTTATCAACACCATATATTTT. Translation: CASSQEKLDRVINTIYF.

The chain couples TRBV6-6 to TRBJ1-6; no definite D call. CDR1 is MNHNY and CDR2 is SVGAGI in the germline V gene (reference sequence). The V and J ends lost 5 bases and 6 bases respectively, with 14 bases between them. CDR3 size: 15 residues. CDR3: CASSPHRLINSPLHF. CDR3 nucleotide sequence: TGTGCCAGCAGTCCACATCGTCTGATTAATTCACCCCTCCACTTT.

The CDR3 is CASSSLQLTDTQYF. CDR3 DNA: TGCGCCAGCAGCTCGCTTCAACTCACAGATACGCAGTATTTT. V is TRBV5-1 and J is TRBJ2-3; D is unclear. V was shortened by 3 bases and J by 2 bases, with 10 bases between the two germline ends. The CDR3 has 14 amino acids. Germline values: CDR1 SGHRS, CDR2 YFSETQ.

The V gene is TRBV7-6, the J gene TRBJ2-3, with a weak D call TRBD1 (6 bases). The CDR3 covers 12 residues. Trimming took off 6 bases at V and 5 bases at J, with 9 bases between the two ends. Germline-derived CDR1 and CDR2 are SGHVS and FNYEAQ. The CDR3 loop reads CASSLTGDTQYF. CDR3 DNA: TGTGCCAGCAGTTTGACAGGAGATACGCAGTATTTT.

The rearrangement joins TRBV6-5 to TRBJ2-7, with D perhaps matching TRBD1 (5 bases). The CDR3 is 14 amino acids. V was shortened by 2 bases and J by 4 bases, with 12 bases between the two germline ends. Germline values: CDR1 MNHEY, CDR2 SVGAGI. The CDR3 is CASSYTGRSYEQYF. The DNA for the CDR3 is TGTGCCAGCAGTTACACAGGCAGGTCGTACGAGCAGTACTTC.

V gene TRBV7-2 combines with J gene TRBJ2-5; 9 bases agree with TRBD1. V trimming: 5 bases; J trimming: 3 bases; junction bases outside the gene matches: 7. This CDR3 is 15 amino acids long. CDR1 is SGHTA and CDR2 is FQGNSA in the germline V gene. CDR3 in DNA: TGTGCCAGCAGCCCATGGGACAGGGTTGAAGAGACCCAGTACTTC. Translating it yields CASSPWDRVEETQYF.

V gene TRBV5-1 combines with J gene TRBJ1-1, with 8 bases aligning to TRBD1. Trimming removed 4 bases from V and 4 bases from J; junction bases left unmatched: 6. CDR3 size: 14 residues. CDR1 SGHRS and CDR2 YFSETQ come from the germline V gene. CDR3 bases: TGCGCCAGCAGCCTGGACAGGGTGGGCACTGAAGCTTTCTTT. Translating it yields CASSLDRVGTEAFF.

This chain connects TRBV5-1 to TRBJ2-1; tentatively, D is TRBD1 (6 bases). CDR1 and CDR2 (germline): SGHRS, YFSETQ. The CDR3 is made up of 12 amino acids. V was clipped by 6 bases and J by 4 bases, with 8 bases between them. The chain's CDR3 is CASTTGYNEQFF. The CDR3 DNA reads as TGCGCCAGCACCACAGGGTACAATGAGCAGTTCTTC.

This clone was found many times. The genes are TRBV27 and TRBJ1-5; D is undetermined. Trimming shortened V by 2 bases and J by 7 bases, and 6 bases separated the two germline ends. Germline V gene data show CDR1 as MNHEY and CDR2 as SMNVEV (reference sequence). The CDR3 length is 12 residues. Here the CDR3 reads CASSLLGQPQHF. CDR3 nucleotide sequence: TGTGCCAGCAGTTTACTAGGCCAGCCCCAGCATTTT.

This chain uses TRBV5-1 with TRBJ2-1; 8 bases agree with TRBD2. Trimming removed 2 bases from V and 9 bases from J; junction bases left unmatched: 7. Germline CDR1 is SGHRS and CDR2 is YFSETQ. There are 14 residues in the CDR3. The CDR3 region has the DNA TGCGCCAGCAGCTTTCCCGGGAGGGCCGCTGAGCAGTTCTTC. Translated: CASSFPGRAAEQFF. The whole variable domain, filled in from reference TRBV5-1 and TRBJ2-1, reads KAGVTQTPRYLIKTRGQQVTLSCSPISGHRSVSWYQQTPGQGLQFLFEYFSETQRNKGNFPGRFSGRQFSNSRSEMNVSTLELGDSALYLCASSFPGRAAEQFFGPGTRLTVL.

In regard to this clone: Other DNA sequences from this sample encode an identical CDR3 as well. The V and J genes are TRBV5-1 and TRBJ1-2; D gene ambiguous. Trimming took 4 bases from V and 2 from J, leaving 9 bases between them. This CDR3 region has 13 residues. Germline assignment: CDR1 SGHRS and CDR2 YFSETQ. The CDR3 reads CASSPGVNYGYTF. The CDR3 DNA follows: TGCGCCAGCAGCCCCGGGGTCAACTATGGCTACACCTTC.

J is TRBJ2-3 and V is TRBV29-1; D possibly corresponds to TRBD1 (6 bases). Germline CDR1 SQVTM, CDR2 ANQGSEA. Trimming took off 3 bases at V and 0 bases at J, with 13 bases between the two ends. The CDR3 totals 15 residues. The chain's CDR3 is CSVDRGIRSTDTQYF. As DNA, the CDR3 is TGCAGCGTTGATAGGGGGATCCGTAGCACAGATACGCAGTATTTT.